Shown below are 27 T cell receptor beta chains from a single sample sequenced in a study of CD8+ T cells in alopecia areata. In each case, RNA was isolated and then reverse transcribed into cDNA as the sequencing template. Some clones are missing from TCRdb's copy, which holds only in-frame ones; the method was immunoSEQ multiplex PCR. The table has under 200,000 clones, less than 70% seen once. The treatment here: oral pan-JAK inhibitor, 5-10 mg twice daily. The sequencing here drew on CD4+ T cells sorted from blood, taken at week 4, from a patient treated with tofacitinib. All receptors come from a human donor with alopecia areata.

In its sample, this clone was seen a few times. V and J are TRBV6-1 and TRBJ2-1, with a tentative D call TRBD2 (6 bases). Germline V lookup: CDR1 MNHNS, CDR2 SASEGT. The V end was cut by 8 bases, the J end by 0 bases, with 14 bases between. The CDR3 covers 15 residues. The DNA of the CDR3 is TGTGCCAGCGGCCCAAGACTAGACTCCTACAATGAGCAGTTCTTC. Translating it yields CASGPRLDSYNEQFF.

The chain links TRBV29-1 to TRBJ1-2, with unresolved D. Between the trimmed V and J ends, which lost 0 bases and 8 bases, there was a span of 10 bases. The CDR3 runs to 12 residues. Germline V gene data show CDR1 as SQVTM and CDR2 as ANQGSEA. The CDR3 coding sequence is TGCAGCGTTGAAGATTTTGGAGGGGGCTACACCTTC. Its protein is CSVEDFGGGYTF.

V usage is TRBV5-6 and J usage is TRBJ2-7; D gene unclear. Per the germline V gene, CDR1 is SGHDT and CDR2 is YYEEEE. Trimming removed 1 base from V and 1 base from J, with 6 bases in between. The CDR3 is 13 amino acids. The CDR3 region is CASSLRDSYEQYF. DNA of the CDR3: TGTGCCAGCAGCTTGCGAGATTCCTACGAGCAGTACTTC.

This clone was detected a few times. V and J are TRBV29-1 and TRBJ2-3, with a possible D match to TRBD1 (5 bases). This CDR3 contains 13 residues. V dropped 4 bases and J dropped 2 bases, with 10 bases sitting between them. From germline, CDR1 is SQVTM and CDR2 ANQGSEA. CDR3 loop: CSVAIGVTDTQYF. The CDR3 region has the DNA TGCAGCGTTGCTATAGGGGTCACAGATACGCAGTATTTT.

This clone showed up just a few times. V usage is TRBV6-6 and J usage is TRBJ2-6, with D possibly matching TRBD2 (5 bases). The germline gives CDR1 MNHNY, CDR2 SVGAGI (reference sequence). There are 15 residues in the CDR3. V lost 7 bases and J lost 4, with 14 bases in between. The CDR3 nucleotides are TGTGCCAGCAAATCTGGTTCGGGGGGGGCCAACGTCCTGACTTTC. This gives the protein CASKSGSGGANVLTF.

The V and J genes are TRBV30 and TRBJ1-6; 8 positions match TRBD1. Germline V lookup: CDR1 GTSNPN, CDR2 SVGIG (reference sequence). CDR3 length equals 16 residues. V was clipped by 4 bases and J by 9 bases; unmatched bases: 14. Here the CDR3 reads CAWNPGQGGVRSPLHF. For the CDR3, the DNA is TGTGCCTGGAATCCCGGACAGGGTGGGGTGCGTTCACCCCTCCACTTT.

A note on this clone: This specimen includes other DNA sequences encoding the same CDR3. The rearrangement links TRBV29-1 to TRBJ1-1; the D gene is possibly TRBD1 (5 bases). This CDR3 is built from 13 residues. CDR1 SQVTM and CDR2 ANQGSEA come from the germline V gene. V shed 4 bases and J shed 4 bases, with 13 bases lying between them. CDR3 amino acids: CSVGRGGSTEAFF. CDR3 coding DNA: TGCAGCGTTGGCCGCGGGGGAAGCACTGAAGCTTTCTTT.

This chain links TRBV6-6 with TRBJ2-5; D is perhaps TRBD2 (6 bases). The V gene lost 10 bases and the J gene lost 4 bases, with 16 bases spanning the gap. This CDR3 has 13 amino acids. The germline V gene has CDR1 MNHNY and CDR2 SVGAGI (reference sequence). The CDR3 sequence: CATEASEAETQYF. CDR3 coding DNA: TGTGCCACCGAAGCTAGCGAAGCAGAGACCCAGTACTTC.

This chain joins TRBV30 and TRBJ1-2, with 7 positions matching TRBD1. Per germline, CDR1 GTSNPN and CDR2 SVGIG (reference sequence). The CDR3 extends over 16 amino acids. J gave up 3 bases and V 3 bases, and 13 bases lay outside the gene matches. CDR3 sequence: CAWRDHSGRGDYGYTF. CDR3 coding DNA: TGTGCCTGGAGAGATCATTCGGGCAGGGGGGACTATGGCTACACCTTC.

J is TRBJ2-3 and V is TRBV29-1; the D gene could be TRBD1 or TRBD2 (6 bases each). Trimming pared 4 bases from V and 2 bases from J, leaving 13 bases between. From germline, CDR1 is SQVTM and CDR2 ANQGSEA. The CDR3 contains 14 residues. CDR3 residues: CSVGPGGTTDTQYF. CDR3 sequence (DNA): TGCAGCGTTGGTCCCGGGGGCACCACAGATACGCAGTATTTT.

This clone was seen only a few times. V gene TRBV29-1 combines with J gene TRBJ2-3; TRBD1 aligns across 8 bases. V lost 7 bases to trimming and J lost 7 bases; unmatched junction nucleotides: 10. Germline values: CDR1 SQVTM, CDR2 ANQGSEA. CDR3 length equals 13 residues. The CDR3 protein is CSATDRDVHTQYF. The CDR3 DNA follows: TGCAGCGCCACGGACAGGGATGTACATACGCAGTATTTT.

The rearrangement joins TRBV9 to TRBJ2-1; a possible D gene is TRBD2 (5 bases). Germline V gene sequence: CDR1 SGDLS, CDR2 YYNGEE. The CDR3 covers 15 residues. Trimming removed 2 bases from V and 2 bases from J, with 11 bases in between. The CDR3 DNA sequence: TGTGCCAGCAGCGTGGTCCTCGGGGCCTACAATGAGCAGTTCTTC. Amino acids: CASSVVLGAYNEQFF.

V and J are TRBV7-3 and TRBJ2-2; tentative D call: TRBD1 (5 bases). V shed 2 bases and J shed 4 bases, with 8 bases lying between them. This CDR3 is 14 amino acids long. Germline CDR1 SGHTA, CDR2 FQGTGA. The CDR3 loop reads CASSLYQGTGELFF. Here the CDR3 DNA reads TGTGCCAGCAGCTTATATCAGGGCACCGGGGAGCTGTTTTTT.

This clone showed up just a few times. The V and J genes are TRBV13 and TRBJ2-7, with a possible D match to TRBD1 (5 bases). Trimming cost V 4 bases and J 6 bases, with 13 bases left between them. The CDR3 has 13 residues. The germline gives CDR1 PRHDT, CDR2 FYEKMQ (reference sequence). The CDR3, as DNA: TGTGCCAGCAGCTGGGGTAGTCAGGGCGAGCAGTACTTC. It encodes CASSWGSQGEQYF.

The chain joins TRBV27 to TRBJ2-5, with unresolved D. Between the trimmed V and J ends, which lost 4 bases and 6 bases, there was a span of 12 bases. Per germline, CDR1 MNHEY and CDR2 SMNVEV (reference sequence). This CDR3 comprises 13 residues. The DNA for the CDR3 is TGTGCCAGCAGTTCCGGGCAGCGAAAGACCCAGTACTTC. This translates into CASSSGQRKTQYF.

The chain employs TRBV4-2 and TRBJ1-2, with TRBD1 as a possible D gene (6 bases). CDR1 is LGHNA, CDR2 YNFKEQ, per germline. Between the trimmed V and J ends, which lost 3 bases and 8 bases, there was a span of 22 bases. The CDR3 length is 16 residues. CDR3 DNA sequence: TGTGCCAGCAGCCATCTACAGGGAAGTTCCTTACGCGGCTACACCTTC. This codes for CASSHLQGSSLRGYTF.

The chain carries TRBV7-8 and TRBJ2-7; 13 nucleotides agree with TRBD2. The V and J ends lost 1 base and 6 bases, in that order; junction bases with no gene match: 0. This CDR3 has 14 residues. Germline lookup yields CDR1 SGHVS and CDR2 FQNEAQ. The CDR3 loop reads CASSLGLAGGEQYF. CDR3 nucleotide sequence: TGTGCCAGCAGCTTAGGACTAGCGGGGGGCGAGCAGTACTTC.

This clone was recorded once. V is TRBV29-1 and J is TRBJ2-7; unclear D gene. Germline V gene data show CDR1 as SQVTM and CDR2 as ANQGSEA. CDR3 size: 14 residues. V lost 3 bases and J lost 0, with 12 bases in between. In DNA, the CDR3 is TGCAGCGTTGACGTTATACGCTTCTCCTACGAGCAGTACTTC. Its protein product is CSVDVIRFSYEQYF.

The sample holds a few counts of this clone. The rearrangement links TRBV29-1 to TRBJ2-3; D is unclear. Per the germline V gene, CDR1 is SQVTM and CDR2 is ANQGSEA. V was trimmed by 4 bases and J by 4 bases, leaving 9 bases between them. The length of the CDR3 is 12 residues. The CDR3 loop reads CSVAQVSDTQYF. In DNA form, the CDR3 reads TGCAGCGTTGCCCAGGTCTCAGATACGCAGTATTTT.

The chain combines TRBV30 with TRBJ2-7; D possibly corresponds to TRBD1 (8 bases). Trimming removed 4 bases at V and 0 bases at J, with 10 bases between. The CDR3 extends over 13 amino acids. Germline lookup yields CDR1 GTSNPN and CDR2 SVGIG (reference sequence). The CDR3 DNA follows: TGTGCCTGGAACAGGGGGGGCTCCTACGAGCAGTACTTC. It encodes CAWNRGGSYEQYF. Variable domain in full (rest from reference TRBV30 and TRBJ2-7): SQTIHQWPATLVQPVGSPLSLECTVEGTSNPNLYWYRQAAGRGLQLLFYSVGIGQISSEVPQNLSASRPQDRQFILSSKKLLLSDSGFYLCAWNRGGSYEQYFGPGTRLTVT.

A few counts support this clone. The rearrangement links TRBV2 to TRBJ2-2; no reliable D call. V shed 11 bases and J shed 1 base, with 14 bases lying between them. The CDR3 is made up of 14 amino acids. Germline CDR1 is SNHLY and CDR2 is FYNNEI. The DNA for the CDR3 is TGTGCCTTCCGGTGGACCCAGAACACCGGGGAGCTGTTTTTT. Translating it yields CAFRWTQNTGELFF.

The rearrangement links TRBV4-2 to TRBJ2-2; 9 bases map to TRBD1. The V and J ends lost 4 bases and 6 bases, in that order; junction bases with no gene match: 3. The V gene's germline CDR1 is LGHNA and CDR2 YNFKEQ. The CDR3 contains 14 residues. The CDR3: CASSLRDRAGELFF. Written as DNA, the CDR3 is TGTGCCAGCAGCCTAAGGGACAGGGCCGGGGAGCTGTTTTTT.

This clone was seen just once. Other nucleotide sequences from this sample produce the same CDR3. The chain is built from TRBV7-9 and TRBJ2-7; D unclear. The CDR3 covers 12 residues. Germline-derived CDR1 and CDR2 are SEHNR and FQNEAQ (reference sequence). V was clipped by 2 bases and J by 1 base, with 3 bases between them. CDR3 nucleotide sequence: TGTGCCAGCAGCTTAACATCCTACGAGCAGTACTTC. Its protein product is CASSLTSYEQYF.

The chain has TRBV19 and TRBJ2-7; TRBD1 agrees at 7 bases. Germline trimming cut 6 bases from V and 1 base from J; bases unmatched to any gene: 6. Germline V lookup: CDR1 LNHDA, CDR2 SQIVND (reference sequence). There are 14 residues in the CDR3. The CDR3: CASSYRGLSYEQYF. As DNA, the CDR3 is TGTGCCAGTAGCTACAGGGGTCTGTCCTACGAGCAGTACTTC.

The chain is built from TRBV30 and TRBJ1-5, with TRBD1 identical over 7 bases. The CDR3 is 15 residues long. Germline CDR1 is GTSNPN and CDR2 is SVGIG (reference sequence). V was clipped by 0 bases and J by 0 bases; unmatched bases: 2. The DNA of the CDR3 is TGTGCCTGGAGTGTAGGGACAGATAGCAATCAGCCCCAGCATTTT. Amino acid sequence: CAWSVGTDSNQPQHF.

This clone has a handful of counts. J is TRBJ1-4 and V is TRBV7-2, with a possible D match to TRBD1 (5 bases). With 0 bases removed from V and 10 bases from J, the gap between germline ends came to 9 bases. From germline, CDR1 is SGHTA and CDR2 FQGNSA. The CDR3 consists of 13 residues. The CDR3 bases are TGTGCCAGCAGCTTAGCGGGGACGAGAAAACTGTTTTTT. This encodes CASSLAGTRKLFF.

This chain links TRBV29-1 with TRBJ1-6; possible D gene TRBD1, 5 bases. CDR3 length: 13 amino acids. The V and J ends lost 6 bases and 7 bases respectively, with 13 bases between them. Per the germline V gene, CDR1 is SQVTM and CDR2 is ANQGSEA. DNA for the CDR3: TGCAGCGTCGGGGACGGTAGAAATTCACCCCTCCACTTT. Protein sequence: CSVGDGRNSPLHF.